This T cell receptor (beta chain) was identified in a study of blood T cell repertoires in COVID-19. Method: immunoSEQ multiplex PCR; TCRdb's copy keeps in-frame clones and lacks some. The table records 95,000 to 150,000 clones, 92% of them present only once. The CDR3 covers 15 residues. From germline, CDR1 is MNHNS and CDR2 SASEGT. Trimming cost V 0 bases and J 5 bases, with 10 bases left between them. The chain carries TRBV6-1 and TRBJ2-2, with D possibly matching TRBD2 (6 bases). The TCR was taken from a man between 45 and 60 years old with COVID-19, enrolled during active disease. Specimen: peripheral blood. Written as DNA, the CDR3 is TGTGCCAGCAGTGAAGCAGGAGGGAGGACCGGGGAGCTGTTTTTT. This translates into CASSEAGGRTGELFF.